This T cell receptor (beta chain) comes out of a study of cytomegalovirus exposure and HLA in healthy donors. 60 Vbeta and 13 Jbeta primers were used in PCR. Profiling relied on immunoSEQ multiplex PCR, and the TCRdb table lists in-frame clones only, not all of them. The sample includes some 150,000 clones, roughly 80% of them seen just once. This clone occurred a few times. J was trimmed by 10 bases and V by 4 bases; bases with no gene match: 10. CDR3 size: 15 residues. Germline V gives CDR1 SGHKS, CDR2 YYEKEE (reference sequence). The sample comprised PBMCs. V gene TRBV5-5 combines with J gene TRBJ1-6; TRBD1 aligns across 8 bases. The sequence was obtained from a middle-aged man in good health and CMV-seronegative. The CDR3 bases are TGTGCCAGCAGCCCGGTCGGGACAGGTAACTCACCCCTCCACTTT. Translated, it gives CASSPVGTGNSPLHF.